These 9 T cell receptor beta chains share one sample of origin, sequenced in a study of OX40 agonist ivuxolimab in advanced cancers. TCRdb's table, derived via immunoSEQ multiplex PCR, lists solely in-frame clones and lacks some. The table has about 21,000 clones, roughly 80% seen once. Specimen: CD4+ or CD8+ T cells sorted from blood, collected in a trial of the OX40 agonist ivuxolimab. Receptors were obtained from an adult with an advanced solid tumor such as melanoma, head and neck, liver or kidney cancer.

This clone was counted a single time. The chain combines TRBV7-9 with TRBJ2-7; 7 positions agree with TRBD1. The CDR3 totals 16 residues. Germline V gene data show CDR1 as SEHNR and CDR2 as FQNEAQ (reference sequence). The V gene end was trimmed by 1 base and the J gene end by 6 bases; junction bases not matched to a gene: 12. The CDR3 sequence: CASSLGGWTGVIEQYF. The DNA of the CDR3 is TGTGCCAGCAGCTTAGGTGGGTGGACAGGAGTGATCGAGCAGTACTTC.

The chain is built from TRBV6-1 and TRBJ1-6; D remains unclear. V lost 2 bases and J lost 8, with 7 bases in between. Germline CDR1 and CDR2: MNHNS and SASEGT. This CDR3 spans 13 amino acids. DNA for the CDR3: TGTGCCAGCAGTGAATTGGTGGATTCACCCCTCCACTTT. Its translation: CASSELVDSPLHF.

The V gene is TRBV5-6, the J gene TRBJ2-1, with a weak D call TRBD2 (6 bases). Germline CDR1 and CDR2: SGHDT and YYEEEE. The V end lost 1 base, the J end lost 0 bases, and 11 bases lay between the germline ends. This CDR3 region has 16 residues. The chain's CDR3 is CASSLWIGSSYNEQFF. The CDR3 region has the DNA TGTGCCAGCAGCTTGTGGATCGGGAGCTCCTACAATGAGCAGTTCTTC.

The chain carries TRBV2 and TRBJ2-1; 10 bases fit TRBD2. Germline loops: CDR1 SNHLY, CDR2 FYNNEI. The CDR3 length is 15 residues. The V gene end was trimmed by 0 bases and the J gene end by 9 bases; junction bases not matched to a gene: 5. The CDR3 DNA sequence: TGTGCCAGCAGTGAAGCGCTAGCGGGAGACGTTGAGCAGTTCTTC. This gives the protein CASSEALAGDVEQFF.

The CDR3 DNA follows: TGTGCCAGCAGCTCTGAGACAGGGAACACTGAAGCTTTCTTT. Encoded protein: CASSSETGNTEAFF. The chain recombines TRBV7-6 with TRBJ1-1; TRBD1 might be the D (6 bases). Per germline, CDR1 SGHVS and CDR2 FNYEAQ. The CDR3 is 14 residues long. Trimming took off 4 bases at V and 1 base at J, with 10 bases between the two ends.

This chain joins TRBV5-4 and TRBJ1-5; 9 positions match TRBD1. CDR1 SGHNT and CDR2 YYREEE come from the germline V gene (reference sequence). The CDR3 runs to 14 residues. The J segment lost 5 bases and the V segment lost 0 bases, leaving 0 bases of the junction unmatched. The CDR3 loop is CASSLGTGDQPQHF. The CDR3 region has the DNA TGTGCCAGCAGCTTGGGGACAGGGGATCAGCCCCAGCATTTT. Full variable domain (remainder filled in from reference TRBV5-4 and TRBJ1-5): ETGVTQSPTHLIKTRGQQVTLRCSSQSGHNTVSWYQQALGQGPQFIFQYYREEENGRGNFPPRFSGLQFPNYSSELNVNALELDDSALYLCASSLGTGDQPQHFGDGTRLSIL.

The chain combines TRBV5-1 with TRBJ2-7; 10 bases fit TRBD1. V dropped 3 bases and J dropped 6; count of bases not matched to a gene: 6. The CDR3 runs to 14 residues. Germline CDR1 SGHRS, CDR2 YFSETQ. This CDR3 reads CASSWTGGKSEQYF. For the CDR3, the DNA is TGCGCCAGCAGCTGGACAGGGGGAAAAAGCGAGCAGTACTTC.

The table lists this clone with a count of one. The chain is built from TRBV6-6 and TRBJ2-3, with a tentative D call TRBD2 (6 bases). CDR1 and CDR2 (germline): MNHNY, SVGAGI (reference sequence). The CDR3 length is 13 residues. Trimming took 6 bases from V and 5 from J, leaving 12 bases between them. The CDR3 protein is CASSPREVDTQYF. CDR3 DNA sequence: TGTGCCAGCAGCCCGAGGGAGGTAGATACGCAGTATTTT.

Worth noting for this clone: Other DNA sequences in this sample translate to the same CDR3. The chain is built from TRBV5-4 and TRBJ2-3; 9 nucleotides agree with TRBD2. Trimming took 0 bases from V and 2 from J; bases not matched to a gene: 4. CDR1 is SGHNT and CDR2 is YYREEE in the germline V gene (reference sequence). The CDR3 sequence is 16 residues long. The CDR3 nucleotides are TGTGCCAGCAGCTTGGGAGCGGGAGGCCCCACAGATACGCAGTATTTT. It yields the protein CASSLGAGGPTDTQYF.